These 27 T cell receptor beta chains were all obtained from the same sample, sequenced in a study of cytomegalovirus exposure and HLA in healthy donors. The assay was immunoSEQ multiplex PCR, and TCRdb's table has in-frame clones only and misses some. The repertoire has 100,000 or so clones, roughly 85% of them found once; the top ten carry under 4.5%. Sequenced material: PBMCs. Receptors were obtained from a woman aged 25 to 39 in good health and CMV-seronegative.

This sequence joins TRBV5-1 and TRBJ2-7; possibly TRBD2 for D (7 bases). CDR1 and CDR2 (germline): SGHRS, YFSETQ. Trimming left V 2 bases short and J 2 bases short, with 11 bases between. CDR3 size: 14 residues. The CDR3 DNA follows: TGCGCCAGCAGCTTTACAGGGACTACCTACGAGCAGTACTTC. It translates to CASSFTGTTYEQYF.

The V and J genes are TRBV6-5 and TRBJ2-7; TRBD2 is a possible D gene (6 bases). V gave up 6 bases and J gave up 3 bases, with 9 bases separating them. Germline CDR1 is MNHEY and CDR2 is SVGAGI. The CDR3 has 12 amino acids. The CDR3: CASRWDFYEQYF. The CDR3 DNA reads TGTGCCAGCAGGTGGGACTTCTACGAGCAGTACTTC.

This clone was seen only a few times. The J gene is TRBJ2-7, the V gene TRBV18, with D possibly TRBD2 on 6 matching bases. CDR1 and CDR2 from the germline V gene are KGHSH and LQKENI. This CDR3 spans 14 amino acids. Deletions cut 3 bases from V and 3 bases from J, with 12 bases between. CDR3 nucleotide sequence: TGTGCCAGCTCACCGGGGCGGGGAAACTACGAGCAGTACTTC. It specifies CASSPGRGNYEQYF.

The rearrangement links TRBV2 to TRBJ1-5; perhaps TRBD1 as D (6 bases). This CDR3 comprises 15 residues. The V and J ends lost 8 bases and 4 bases respectively, with 18 bases between them. Germline V gene lookup returns CDR1 SNHLY and CDR2 FYNNEI. The CDR3 reads CASHAMGARNQPQHF. CDR3 bases: TGTGCCAGCCACGCGATGGGGGCGCGTAATCAGCCCCAGCATTTT.

The V call is TRBV6-6, the J call TRBJ2-7, with 9 nucleotides matching TRBD1. The V gene end was trimmed by 4 bases and the J gene end by 6 bases; junction bases not matched to a gene: 7. The CDR3 covers 14 residues. Germline V gene lookup returns CDR1 MNHNY and CDR2 SVGAGI (reference sequence). For the CDR3, the DNA is TGTGCCAGCAGTTCTAGGGGACAGGGTTCCGAGCAGTACTTC. This sequence encodes CASSSRGQGSEQYF.

This chain links TRBV15 with TRBJ1-4, with 9 bases that match TRBD1. The CDR3 covers 15 residues. The germline V gene encodes CDR1 LNHNV and CDR2 YYDKDF (reference sequence). Unmatched junction bases numbered 6, after V lost 5 bases and J lost 5 bases. DNA for the CDR3: TGTGCCACCAGCTCAATCGGGACAGGGAATGAAAAACTGTTTTTT. Translation: CATSSIGTGNEKLFF.

This sequence joins TRBV19 and TRBJ1-6; D is undetermined. V dropped 2 bases and J dropped 8 bases, with 16 bases sitting between them. The CDR3 totals 16 residues. CDR1 is LNHDA, CDR2 SQIVND, per germline (reference sequence). The CDR3 DNA sequence: TGTGCCAGTAGTATATATTTGAGGGAAGTGGATTCACCCCTCCACTTT. Translated: CASSIYLREVDSPLHF.

This clone is a singleton in its sample. The chain couples TRBV5-1 to TRBJ2-7, with 7 bases that match TRBD2. Trimming removed 7 bases from V and 0 bases from J; junction bases left unmatched: 7. The CDR3 has 14 residues. Looked up from germline, CDR1 is SGHRS and CDR2 is YFSETQ. The CDR3 DNA reads TGCGCCAGCCCGGGACTACTTAGCTCCTACGAGCAGTACTTC. This gives the protein CASPGLLSSYEQYF.

The gene calls are TRBV6-1 and TRBJ1-5; D is ambiguous. Germline V gene lookup returns CDR1 MNHNS and CDR2 SASEGT. V was clipped by 8 bases and J by 3 bases, with 11 bases between them. The CDR3 extends over 13 amino acids. CDR3 sequence (DNA): TGTGCCAGCGGGGTGCGGGACAATCAGCCCCAGCATTTT. Its protein product is CASGVRDNQPQHF.

This chain uses TRBV29-1 with TRBJ1-5; 10 bases line up with TRBD1. The J segment lost 4 bases and the V segment lost 6 bases, leaving 6 bases of the junction unmatched. CDR1 and CDR2 from the germline V gene are SQVTM and ANQGSEA. The CDR3 consists of 14 residues. Here the CDR3 reads CSVKDRGRNQPQHF. CDR3 in DNA: TGCAGCGTAAAGGACAGGGGGAGAAATCAGCCCCAGCATTTT.

This chain joins TRBV27 and TRBJ1-2; the D gene is possibly TRBD1 (5 bases). This CDR3 is 14 amino acids long. V shed 5 bases and J shed 7 bases, with 17 bases lying between them. Germline CDR1 reads MNHEY; CDR2 reads SMNVEV (reference sequence). This CDR3 is CASSSPGGVGGYTF. The CDR3 nucleotides read TGTGCCAGCAGTAGCCCCGGGGGGGTAGGTGGCTACACCTTC.

The chain combines TRBV10-3 with TRBJ2-2, with 12 bases aligning to TRBD2. V shed 6 bases, J shed 2 bases, and the junction held 7 bases outside the gene matches. The CDR3 has 17 amino acids. The germline gives CDR1 ENHRY, CDR2 SYGVKD. The CDR3 DNA follows: TGTGCCATCAGGGAACTAGCGGGGGGAACCAACACCGGGGAGCTGTTTTTT. It codes for CAIRELAGGTNTGELFF.

The chain joins TRBV2 to TRBJ2-7; 9 nucleotides agree with TRBD2. Germline values: CDR1 SNHLY, CDR2 FYNNEI. The CDR3 sequence is 15 residues long. V dropped 5 bases and J dropped 0; count of bases not matched to a gene: 5. CDR3 sequence: CASSWASGNSYEQYF. The CDR3 DNA sequence: TGTGCCAGCAGTTGGGCTAGCGGGAACTCCTACGAGCAGTACTTC.

CDR3 loop: CASSQGGDRITDTQYF. The CDR3 DNA reads as TGCGCCAGCAGCCAAGGGGGTGACAGGATAACAGATACGCAGTATTTT. The chain couples TRBV4-3 to TRBJ2-3; weak D call: TRBD1 (6 bases). Trimming took off 1 base at V and 3 bases at J, with 14 bases between the two ends. The CDR3 runs 16 residues. From germline, CDR1 is LGHNA and CDR2 YSLEER.

The rearrangement uses TRBV27 and TRBJ1-5, with D possibly matching TRBD1 (5 bases). Germline CDR1 MNHEY, CDR2 SMNVEV (reference sequence). V was trimmed by 5 bases and J by 2 bases, leaving 10 bases between them. The CDR3 runs 14 residues. DNA of the CDR3: TGTGCCAGCAGTGCGGGGACGGGCAATCAGCCCCAGCATTTT. This translates into CASSAGTGNQPQHF.

The J gene is TRBJ1-4, the V gene TRBV18; 9 nucleotides line up with TRBD1. Germline V CDR1 and CDR2: KGHSH, LQKENI. The CDR3 sequence is 16 residues long. The V gene end was trimmed by 3 bases and the J gene end by 7 bases; junction bases not matched to a gene: 9. The DNA for the CDR3 is TGTGCCAGCTCACCCATCACAGGGGGCGTATCTGAAAAACTGTTTTTT. It yields the protein CASSPITGGVSEKLFF.

This clone was seen just once. CDR3 amino acids: CASSRTPTGYTEAFF. CDR3 DNA sequence: TGTGCCAGCAGTCGTACCCCGACAGGGTACACTGAAGCTTTCTTT. The gene calls are TRBV6-1 and TRBJ1-1; TRBD1 aligns across 7 bases. CDR3 size: 15 residues. Germline lookup yields CDR1 MNHNS and CDR2 SASEGT. V shed 5 bases and J 3 bases; nucleotides not matched to a gene: 9.

V usage is TRBV9 and J usage is TRBJ2-1; TRBD2 matches at 8 bases. Trimming removed 4 bases from V and 4 bases from J; junction bases left unmatched: 7. Germline assignment: CDR1 SGDLS and CDR2 YYNGEE. The CDR3 is 15 amino acids. CDR3 in DNA: TGTGCCAGCAGCACAAGCGGGAGACCTTACAATGAGCAGTTCTTC. It yields the protein CASSTSGRPYNEQFF.

This sequence joins TRBV29-1 and TRBJ2-3; 7 bases agree with TRBD1. J lost 3 bases, V lost 6 bases, and 6 bases had no gene match. The CDR3 is made up of 13 amino acids. Germline V gene lookup returns CDR1 SQVTM and CDR2 ANQGSEA. The CDR3 loop reads CSVTGDLTDTQYF. In DNA form, the CDR3 reads TGCAGCGTAACAGGGGATCTGACAGATACGCAGTATTTT.

This chain connects TRBV15 to TRBJ1-2; TRBD1 is a possible D gene (5 bases). V lost 6 bases, J lost 2 bases, and 16 bases lay in between. The CDR3 is made up of 15 amino acids. Germline V gives CDR1 LNHNV, CDR2 YYDKDF (reference sequence). The CDR3 is CATSYKPTANYGYTF. CDR3 nucleotide sequence: TGTGCCACCAGTTATAAACCGACAGCCAACTATGGCTACACCTTC.

The chain recombines TRBV7-3 with TRBJ1-4; D gene unclear. V gave up 5 bases and J gave up 2 bases, with 6 bases separating them. Germline V gene data show CDR1 as SGHTA and CDR2 as FQGTGA. This CDR3 comprises 13 residues. The CDR3 sequence is CASSRGTNEKLFF. The CDR3 DNA sequence: TGTGCCAGCAGCCGCGGGACTAATGAAAAACTGTTTTTT.

This chain's CDR3 is CASRVDRGTYNEQFF. CDR3 sequence (DNA): TGTGCCAGCAGGGTTGACAGGGGCACCTACAATGAGCAGTTCTTC. This sequence joins TRBV2 and TRBJ2-1, with 8 bases aligning to TRBD1. Germline values: CDR1 SNHLY, CDR2 FYNNEI. The CDR3 extends over 15 amino acids. V shed 6 bases, J shed 2 bases, and the junction held 6 bases outside the gene matches. Drawing the rest from reference TRBV2 and TRBJ2-1, the complete variable domain is EPEVTQTPSHQVTQMGQEVILRCVPISNHLYFYWYRQILGQKVEFLVSFYNNEISEKSEIFDDQFSVERPDGSNFTLKIRSTKLEDSAMYFCASRVDRGTYNEQFFGPGTRLTVL.

The chain employs TRBV20-1 and TRBJ1-1, with D tentatively TRBD1 (5 bases). This CDR3 is 11 amino acids long. Germline V gene lookup returns CDR1 DFQATT and CDR2 SNEGSKA (reference sequence). Deletions cut 6 bases from V and 7 bases from J, with 12 bases between. CDR3 in DNA: TGCAGTGCCAAGACAGAGCGTGAAGCTTTCTTT. Amino acid sequence: CSAKTEREAFF.

The chain combines TRBV21-1 with TRBJ1-4; the DNA was not compared with TRBD1, the D call given in the table. TRBV21-1 is listed as a pseudogene. The CDR3 spans 16 residues. This chain's CDR3 is CASSKGEGDTNEKLFF. CDR3 in DNA: TGTGCCAGCAGCAAAGGCGAGGGGGATACTAATGAAAAACTGTTTTTT.

The V gene is TRBV15, the J gene TRBJ1-1; no firm D call. Germline CDR1 reads LNHNV; CDR2 reads YYDKDF (reference sequence). V lost 4 bases and J lost 0, with 18 bases in between. The CDR3 covers 17 residues. The CDR3 DNA reads TGTGCCACCAGCAAATACCGGGATACACGATTGAACACTGAAGCTTTCTTT. Translation: CATSKYRDTRLNTEAFF.

This sequence joins TRBV19 and TRBJ1-5, with 7 bases identical to TRBD1. J gave up 0 bases and V 2 bases, and 10 bases lay outside the gene matches. There are 18 residues in the CDR3. Per germline, CDR1 LNHDA and CDR2 SQIVND (reference sequence). CDR3 DNA: TGTGCCAGTAGTATAAAGCCACAGGGGATCCCTAGCAATCAGCCCCAGCATTTT. This codes for CASSIKPQGIPSNQPQHF.

The chain joins TRBV27 to TRBJ1-5; 7 bases are shared with TRBD1. After removal of 6 bases from V and 9 bases from J, the junction contained 11 bases not matched to a gene. This CDR3 is built from 14 residues. Looked up from germline, CDR1 is MNHEY and CDR2 is SMNVEV (reference sequence). CDR3 sequence: CASRPDRNTLPQHF. Here the CDR3 DNA reads TGTGCCAGCAGACCGGACAGGAATACTCTGCCCCAGCATTTT.